This T cell receptor (beta chain) was documented in a study of metastatic and nonmetastatic thyroid tumors (TCRdb year 2020). About the investigation overall: For patients with malignant and with benign thyroid disease, the researchers compared repertoires between peripheral blood samples and tumor or nodule tissue samples. The paper as a whole reports these results and caveats: In both blood and tumor samples, malignant tumors were reported to have significantly higher TCR beta diversity than benign nodules.

None of the patients had been given any treatment before thyroid surgery. Patient clinical samples collected from 2012 to 2018 were retrospectively analysed using T-cell receptor beta sequencing. The library was obtained by PCR. These reads were obtained on an Illumina HiSeq 4000. The TCR beta-chain CDR3 region of each patient was profiled by high-throughput sequencing. The original pipeline was this. A classifier to discriminate distant-metastatic papillary thyroid cancer patients was built from CDR3 differences across clinicopathological groups. To measure repertoire diversity the researchers used the Shannon index, while the Morisita-Horn index served to gauge how similar the tumor and blood repertoires were. TCRdb's own reprocessing of the public reads used fastp at Q25 and MiXCR and kept productive beta chains. In this record, the V and J calls reflect TCRdb's handling and not the investigators' own analysis. Across this sample there are 25,000 to 30,000 clones, with roughly 19% seen only once. The ten biggest clones cover 25% to 30% of the sample.

Counted from cysteine to phenylalanine, this CDR3 has 16 amino acids. Left in the record is the CDR3 DNA by itself, 48 bases read in frame from the first base. CDR1 and CDR2 are drawn from the germline V gene: LGHNA, YSLEER. V lost 0 bases and J lost 4 bases; the stretch between them is 15 bases long. This clone was detected ten times or more. Its antigen is unknown. No much larger clone is present one base from it, and per-base qualities are unavailable. This sequence uses TRBV4-3 and TRBJ2-5; no confident D gene assignment can be made. This sequence originates from a male donor with papillary thyroid cancer or a benign thyroid nodule (not recorded which). Some clones in this sample may be carry-over from other donors' samples. The sequenced material came from blood. The DNA reads as follows: TGCGCCAGCAGCCAAGATGCTGTGTCAGTAAGAGAGACCCAGTACTTC. It translates to CASSQDAVSVRETQYF.